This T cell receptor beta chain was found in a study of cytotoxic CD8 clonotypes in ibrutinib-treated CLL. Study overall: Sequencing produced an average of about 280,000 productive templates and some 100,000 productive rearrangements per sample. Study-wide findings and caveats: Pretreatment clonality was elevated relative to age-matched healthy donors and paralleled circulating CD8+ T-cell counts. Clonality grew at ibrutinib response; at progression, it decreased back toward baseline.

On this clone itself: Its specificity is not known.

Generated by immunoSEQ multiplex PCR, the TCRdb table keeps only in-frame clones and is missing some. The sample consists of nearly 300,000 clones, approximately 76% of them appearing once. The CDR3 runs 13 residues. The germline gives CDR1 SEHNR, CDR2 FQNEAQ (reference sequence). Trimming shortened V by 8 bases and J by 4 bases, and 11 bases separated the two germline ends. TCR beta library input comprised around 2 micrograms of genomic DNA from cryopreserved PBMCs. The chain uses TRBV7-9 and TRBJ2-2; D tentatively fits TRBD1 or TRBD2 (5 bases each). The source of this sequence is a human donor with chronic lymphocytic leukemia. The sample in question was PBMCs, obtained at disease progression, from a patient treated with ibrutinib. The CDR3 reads CASLGEPTGELFF. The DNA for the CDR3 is TGTGCCAGCCTAGGGGAGCCCACCGGGGAGCTGTTTTTT.